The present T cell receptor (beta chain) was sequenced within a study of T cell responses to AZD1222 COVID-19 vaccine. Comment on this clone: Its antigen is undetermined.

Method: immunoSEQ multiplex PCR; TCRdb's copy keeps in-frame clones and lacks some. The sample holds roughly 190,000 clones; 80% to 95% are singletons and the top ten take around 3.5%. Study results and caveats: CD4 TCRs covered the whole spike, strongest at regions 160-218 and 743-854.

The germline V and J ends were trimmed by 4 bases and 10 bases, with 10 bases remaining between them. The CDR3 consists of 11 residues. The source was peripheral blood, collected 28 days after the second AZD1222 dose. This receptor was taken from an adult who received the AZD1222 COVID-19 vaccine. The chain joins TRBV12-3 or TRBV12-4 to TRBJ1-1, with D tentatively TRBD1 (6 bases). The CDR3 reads CASSSDRRAFF. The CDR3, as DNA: TGTGCCAGCAGTTCTGACAGGCGAGCTTTCTTT.